These 9 T cell receptor beta chains were sequenced from one sample in a study of blood T cell repertoires in COVID-19. TCRdb keeps only in-frame clones here, not all; method: immunoSEQ multiplex PCR. Of 220,000 or so clones in the sample, roughly 75% were seen once. What was sequenced was peripheral blood. The receptors stem from a woman in her 70s with acute or convalescent COVID-19.

In DNA, the CDR3 is TGTGCCAGTAACCAGGAAAGGCAAGAGACCCAGTACTTC. Protein: CASNQERQETQYF. This sequence joins TRBV19 and TRBJ2-5; D unresolved. The CDR3 contains 13 residues. Per germline, CDR1 LNHDA and CDR2 SQIVND (reference sequence). The ends were cut back, 7 bases at V and 2 bases at J, with 11 bases in the middle. The full variable domain, rest sourced from reference TRBV19 and TRBJ2-5, is DGGITQSPKYLFRKEGQNVTLSCEQNLNHDAMYWYRQDPGQGLRLIYYSQIVNDFQKGDIAEGYSVSREKKESFPLTVTSAQKNPTAFYLCASNQERQETQYFGPGTRLLVL.

The chain recombines TRBV11-1 with TRBJ2-3, with D unresolved. The germline gives CDR1 SGHAT, CDR2 FQDESV (reference sequence). V dropped 1 base and J dropped 4 bases, with 9 bases sitting between them. CDR3 length: 14 residues. The CDR3 sequence: CASSLESASDTQYF. The CDR3 coding sequence is TGTGCCAGCAGCTTAGAGAGCGCTTCAGATACGCAGTATTTT.

The chain has TRBV7-2 and TRBJ2-4, with TRBD2 identical over 14 bases. This CDR3 region has 17 residues. CDR1 SGHTA and CDR2 FQGNSA come from the germline V gene. Losses at the gene ends were 1 base for V and 9 bases for J; bases not matched to a gene: 8. The CDR3 DNA reads as TGTGCCAGCAGCTTAGTAAGGGGACTAGCGGGAGAGGGCATTCAGTACTTC. Its translation: CASSLVRGLAGEGIQYF.

This clone was seen a single time. The chain is built from TRBV27 and TRBJ1-5, with D maybe TRBD1 (5 bases). The CDR3 sequence is 15 residues long. The V end was cut by 5 bases, the J end by 3 bases, with 14 bases between. Looked up from germline, CDR1 is MNHEY and CDR2 is SMNVEV (reference sequence). The CDR3 DNA follows: TGTGCCAGCAGTAACCTTAAGGGGAACAATCAGCCCCAGCATTTT. It yields the protein CASSNLKGNNQPQHF.

The chain links TRBV14 to TRBJ2-2; D is possibly TRBD1 (6 bases). This CDR3 spans 15 amino acids. Germline CDR1 is SGHDN and CDR2 is FVKESK. V lost 3 bases, J lost 7 bases, and 15 bases lay in between. CDR3 DNA: TGTGCCAGCAGCCATTGGACAGAAGGACACGGGGAGCTGTTTTTT. It yields the protein CASSHWTEGHGELFF.

The V call is TRBV28, the J call TRBJ1-5; 11 bases are a match to TRBD1. This CDR3 is 16 amino acids long. After removal of 6 bases from V and 6 bases from J, the junction contained 10 bases not matched to a gene. Germline V gives CDR1 MDHEN, CDR2 SYDVKM. CDR3 amino acids: CASSTGQGAWGQPQHF. CDR3 in DNA: TGTGCCAGCAGCACCGGACAGGGGGCTTGGGGTCAGCCCCAGCATTTT.

V gene TRBV27 combines with J gene TRBJ1-5; 8 bases are a match to TRBD1. This CDR3 comprises 13 residues. The V and J ends lost 11 bases and 7 bases, in that order; junction bases with no gene match: 10. Germline V gene lookup returns CDR1 MNHEY and CDR2 SMNVEV (reference sequence). The CDR3 DNA follows: TGTGCCTCGCCCGCAGGGGGCTTCCAGCCCCAGCATTTT. Its protein is CASPAGGFQPQHF.

The CDR3 bases are TGTGCCAGTAGTATAGGAGGAGATGAGAGCGATGAGCAGTTCTTC. Its protein is CASSIGGDESDEQFF. V and J are TRBV19 and TRBJ2-1; D is uncertain. This CDR3 has 15 residues. V was cut by 1 base and J by 8 bases, with 15 bases left in between. The germline V gene encodes CDR1 LNHDA and CDR2 SQIVND (reference sequence).

The chain employs TRBV3-1 (or the pseudogene TRBV3-2) and TRBJ2-7, with D perhaps matching TRBD1 (6 bases). V was pared by 1 base and J by 2 bases, with 12 bases between. The CDR3 loop spans 15 amino acids. Germline V CDR1 and CDR2: LGHDT, YNNKEL (reference sequence). The CDR3: CASSQVAGAAYEQYF. The CDR3 bases are TGTGCCAGCAGCCAAGTGGCAGGGGCTGCCTACGAGCAGTACTTC.